These 21 T cell receptor beta chains originate from one sample sequenced in a study of regulatory T cells in long-lasting Graves disease. Time point defined: newly diagnosed GD, antithyroid drugs for less than 3 months. RNA extracted from PBMCs served as the sequencing template. According to the study, TCR beta libraries were built with iRepertoire HTBI primers and CDR3-region Arm-PCR. MiXCR was run by TCRdb on the multiplex PCR reads, yielding one entry per CDR3 protein. The data contain hundreds of thousands of distinct CDR3 sequences, about 15% of them singletons. These data were also filed under a second study, of T cells in Graves' hyperthyroidism and ophthalmopathy.

The sequences come from peripheral blood mononuclear cells (PBMCs), collected at new diagnosis, from a patient treated with antithyroid drugs. The receptors shown here come from a middle-aged woman with Graves disease.

This clonotype was seen more than once but under ten times. The CDR3 region is CSATPPDSNTEAFF. In DNA, the CDR3 is TGCAGTGCTACTCCACCCGACAGCAACACTGAAGCTTTCTTT. The chain uses TRBV20-1 and TRBJ1-1; D may be TRBD1 (5 bases). Trimming took 4 bases from V and 2 from J, leaving 14 bases between them. CDR3 length equals 14 residues. Germline values: CDR1 DFQATT, CDR2 SNEGSKA (reference sequence).

V usage is TRBV7-2 and J usage is TRBJ2-1; no clear D gene. The ends were cut back, 1 base at V and 4 bases at J, with 5 bases in the middle. The CDR3 length is 13 residues. CDR1 is SGHTA and CDR2 is FQGNSA in the germline V gene. CDR3 nucleotide sequence: TGTGCCAGCAGCTTAGAGTGGTACAATGAGCAGTTCTTC. As protein: CASSLEWYNEQFF.

Ten or more counts support this clonotype. The gene calls are TRBV28 and TRBJ1-4; the D gene is possibly TRBD1 (6 bases). This CDR3 has 13 residues. Germline V gives CDR1 MDHEN, CDR2 SYDVKM. V was pared by 5 bases and J by 7 bases, with 11 bases between. This CDR3 reads CASSLAGAEKLFF. In nucleotides, the CDR3 is TGTGCCAGCAGTCTCGCAGGGGCTGAAAAACTGTTTTTT.

This clonotype was detected many times. This chain connects TRBV11-2 to TRBJ1-2; TRBD1 is a possible D gene (5 bases). V lost 4 bases, J lost 2 bases, and 14 bases lay in between. Germline CDR1 and CDR2: SGHAT and FQNNGV. This CDR3 has 15 residues. The CDR3 bases are TGTGCCAGCAGCTCTACTCCTGGGGGAAACTATGGCTACACCTTC. It encodes CASSSTPGGNYGYTF.

This clonotype was seen many times. The CDR3 DNA follows: TGTGCCACCAGTGATTTTGGAGGTTACGAGCAGTACTTC. Protein product: CATSDFGGYEQYF. V usage is TRBV24-1 and J usage is TRBJ2-7; D is possibly TRBD2 (5 bases). This CDR3 region has 13 residues. Trimming removed 1 base from V and 4 bases from J, with 7 bases in between. Germline V gene sequence: CDR1 KGHDR, CDR2 SFDVKD.

Worth noting for this clonotype: This could be a read error, since a much larger clone is one nucleotide away. The chain has TRBV12-3 or TRBV12-4 and TRBJ2-1; D tentatively reads TRBD1 or TRBD2 (6 bases each). Trimming removed 2 bases at V and 10 bases at J, with 18 bases between. The CDR3 is 15 amino acids. The CDR3 sequence is CASSLSGGPGYEQFF. CDR3 bases: TGTGCCAGCAGTTTAAGTGGGGGGCCGGGCTACGAGCAGTTCTTC.

The chain combines TRBV18 with TRBJ1-2; 7 bases agree with TRBD1. The germline V gene encodes CDR1 KGHSH and CDR2 LQKENI. CDR3 length: 15 residues. V was pared by 3 bases and J by 7 bases, with 11 bases of the junction left unmatched. The CDR3 sequence is CASSPRQDRSLGYTF. CDR3 DNA: TGTGCCAGCTCACCTCGACAGGACAGGTCTCTTGGCTACACCTTC.

This clonotype was detected a few times. For the CDR3, the DNA is TGTGCCAGCAGCCAAGCTTCGGGGAGGGAGACCCAGTACTTC. It yields the protein CASSQASGRETQYF. The V and J genes are TRBV3-1 and TRBJ2-5, with TRBD2 as a possible D gene (6 bases). Looked up from germline, CDR1 is LGHDT and CDR2 is YNNKEL (reference sequence). CDR3 length: 14 residues. Trimming took off 1 base at V and 5 bases at J, with 11 bases between the two ends.

Many counts were recorded for this clonotype. DNA for the CDR3: TGTGCCAGCACCCAACCGGGACAGAGGAACACTGAAGCTTTCTTT. Amino acids: CASTQPGQRNTEAFF. V gene TRBV28 combines with J gene TRBJ1-1, with 7 bases that match TRBD1. The junction had 9 bases not matched to a gene; V was cut back by 7 bases and J by 1 base. Germline CDR1 and CDR2: MDHEN and SYDVKM. The CDR3 runs to 15 residues.

Many counts were recorded for this clonotype. The rearrangement links TRBV6-2 or TRBV6-3 to TRBJ2-5, with D perhaps TRBD2 (6 bases). Trimming shortened V by 6 bases and J by 3 bases, and 23 bases separated the two germline ends. The germline V gene encodes CDR1 MNHEY and CDR2 SVGEGT. CDR3 size: 17 residues. This chain's CDR3 is CASRQLLGGEGKETQYF. The CDR3 DNA follows: TGTGCCAGCAGACAACTCTTGGGGGGAGAGGGCAAAGAGACCCAGTACTTC.

The chain has TRBV9 and TRBJ2-7, with 9 bases fitting TRBD1. Trimming at V came to 1 base and at J to 1 base, leaving 3 bases not matched to a gene. Looked up from germline, CDR1 is SGDLS and CDR2 is YYNGEE. The CDR3 covers 15 residues. The CDR3 spells CASSVSGTGSYEQYF. CDR3 sequence (DNA): TGTGCCAGCAGCGTATCTGGGACAGGGTCCTACGAGCAGTACTTC.

This clonotype was observed many times. This chain joins TRBV20-1 and TRBJ2-1; D is unclear. The germline gives CDR1 DFQATT, CDR2 SNEGSKA (reference sequence). CDR3 size: 15 residues. V shed 0 bases and J shed 4 bases, with 13 bases lying between them. The CDR3 DNA reads TGCAGTGCTAGAGATCTTCGAGACCGATACAATGAGCAGTTCTTC. Its protein is CSARDLRDRYNEQFF.

This clonotype was seen a handful of times. The chain links TRBV7-2 to TRBJ2-2; 11 positions match TRBD2. The CDR3 extends over 20 amino acids. The ends lost 1 base at V and 4 bases at J; junction bases unmatched: 14. The germline V gene has CDR1 SGHTA and CDR2 FQGNSA. As DNA, the CDR3 is TGTGCCAGCAGCTTAGTATCCTTACTAGCGGGAGCGCGAAGCACCGGGGAGCTGTTTTTT. Encoded protein: CASSLVSLLAGARSTGELFF.

Ten or more counts support this clonotype. This chain connects TRBV5-1 to TRBJ2-7; no firm D call. V lost 1 base and J lost 2, with 16 bases in between. CDR3 length: 16 residues. Germline values: CDR1 SGHRS, CDR2 YFSETQ. CDR3 bases: TGCGCCAGCAGCTTGCCTACCCCCGGCGGCGCCTACGAGCAGTACTTC. It is translated as CASSLPTPGGAYEQYF.

V is TRBV20-1 and J is TRBJ2-3; D remains ambiguous. The J call may be in error: the DNA end matches TRBJ2-7 better. The CDR3 loop spans 13 amino acids. Looked up from germline, CDR1 is DFQATT and CDR2 is SNEGSKA (reference sequence). The CDR3 nucleotides read TGCAGTGCTAGAGTACGGTCCTCCTACGAGCAGTACTTC. Residues: CSARVRSSYEQYF.

This clonotype has a count of ten or more. J is TRBJ1-1 and V is TRBV20-1; TRBD1 matches at 12 bases. The CDR3 is 17 amino acids. CDR1 DFQATT and CDR2 SNEGSKA come from the germline V gene (reference sequence). Losses at the gene ends were 3 bases for V and 4 bases for J; bases not matched to a gene: 12. CDR3 sequence (DNA): TGCAGTGCTAGGAGTATCGGGACAGGGGGCGGGGGCACTGAAGCTTTCTTT. Translating it yields CSARSIGTGGGGTEAFF.

The table lists this clonotype with many counts. This chain uses TRBV5-6 with TRBJ1-1; 8 bases agree with TRBD1. V trimming: 2 bases; J trimming: 7 bases; junction bases outside the gene matches: 7. The CDR3 loop spans 14 amino acids. Germline V gene sequence: CDR1 SGHDT, CDR2 YYEEEE. The CDR3 loop is CASSFGTGTVEAFF. For the CDR3, the DNA is TGTGCCAGCAGCTTCGGGACAGGAACGGTTGAAGCTTTCTTT.

At least ten counts were recorded for this clonotype. V and J are TRBV28 and TRBJ2-4, with D hard to call. The V end lost 3 bases, the J end lost 14 bases, and 14 bases lay between the germline ends. The CDR3 loop spans 12 amino acids. The germline CDR1 and CDR2 sequences are MDHEN and SYDVKM. The CDR3 reads CASSFHKEREYF. The CDR3 DNA reads as TGTGCCAGCAGTTTTCATAAGGAGAGAGAGTACTTC. The full variable domain, in which reference TRBV28 and TRBJ2-4 provide the parts outside the CDR3, is DVKVTQSSRYLVKRTGEKVFLECVQDMDHENMFWYRQDPGLGLRLIYFSYDVKMKEKGDIPEGYSVSREKKERFSLILESASTNQTSMYLCASSFHKEREYFGAGTRLSVL.

This clonotype was recorded a few times. The genes are TRBV29-1 and TRBJ2-3, with D possibly being TRBD2 (5 bases). Germline V lookup: CDR1 SQVTM, CDR2 ANQGSEA. The CDR3 is 13 amino acids. V was clipped by 7 bases and J by 6 bases, with 17 bases between them. CDR3 sequence (DNA): TGCAGCGCCAAACTAGGGCCCACCGATACGCAGTATTTT. Amino acids: CSAKLGPTDTQYF.

Only a few counts were recorded for this clonotype. The CDR3 DNA follows: TGTGCCAGCAGCTTAGTGCGGAGCTCCTACGAGCAGTACTTC. Protein: CASSLVRSSYEQYF. This chain joins TRBV11-3 and TRBJ2-7; no firm D call. The CDR3 runs 14 residues. CDR1 and CDR2 (germline): SGHNT, YENEEA. V lost 1 base and J 0 bases, leaving 7 bases between the germline ends.

The table lists this clonotype with a few counts. A read error is possible here, since a much larger clone lies one base away. V gene TRBV12-5 combines with J gene TRBJ2-2, with TRBD2 matching over 8 bases. The CDR3 runs to 15 residues. CDR1 LGHNT and CDR2 FRNRAP come from the germline V gene. The CDR3 here is CAGGWVAGYTGELFF. In nucleotides, the CDR3 is TGTGCTGGTGGTTGGGTAGCGGGATACACCGGGGAGCTGTTTTTT.